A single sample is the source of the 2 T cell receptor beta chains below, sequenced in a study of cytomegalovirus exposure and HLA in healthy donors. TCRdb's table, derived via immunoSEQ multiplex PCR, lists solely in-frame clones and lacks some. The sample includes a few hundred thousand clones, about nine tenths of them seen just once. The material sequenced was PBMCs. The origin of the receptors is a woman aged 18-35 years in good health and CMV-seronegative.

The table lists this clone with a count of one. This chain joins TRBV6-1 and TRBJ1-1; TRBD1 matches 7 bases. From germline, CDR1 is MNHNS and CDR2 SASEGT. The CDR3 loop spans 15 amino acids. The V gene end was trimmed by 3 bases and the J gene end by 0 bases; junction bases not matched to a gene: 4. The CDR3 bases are TGTGCCAGCAGTGATCCGGGACAGTTGAACACTGAAGCTTTCTTT. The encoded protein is CASSDPGQLNTEAFF.

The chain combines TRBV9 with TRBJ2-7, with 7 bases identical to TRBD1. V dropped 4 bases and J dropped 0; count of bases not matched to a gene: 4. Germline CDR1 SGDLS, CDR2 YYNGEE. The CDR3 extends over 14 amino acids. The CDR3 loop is CASSPGGPSYEQYF. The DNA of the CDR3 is TGTGCCAGCAGCCCAGGGGGTCCCTCCTACGAGCAGTACTTC. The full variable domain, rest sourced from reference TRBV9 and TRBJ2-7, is DSGVTQTPKHLITATGQRVTLRCSPRSGDLSVYWYQQSLDQGLQFLIQYYNGEERAKGNILERFSAQQFPDLHSELNLSSLELGDSALYFCASSPGGPSYEQYFGPGTRLTVT.